The source of this TCR beta chain is a study of T cell repertoires in cytomegalovirus infection. As for the study in general: Use of recently identified HLA-C-restricted and well-studied HLA-B-restricted CMV epitopes was part of the study. In public TCR beta signatures, there were indications of both CMV infection and matching HLA type.

Study findings and constraints: Accumulated public TCR beta family frequency recognized individuals carrying CMV together with the relevant HLA. Clonotype analysis showed dominance of the ex vivo response by HLA-C-restricted CMV-specific TCR beta clonotypes.

One entry per CDR3 protein results from TCRdb running MiXCR on the reads. The sample comprises around 770,000 distinct CDR3 sequences, around 29% of which are singletons, and roughly 14% rests with the top ten. As to this clonotype: Its antigen is unknown. A much larger clone is a single base away; this may be a read error.

The CDR3 has 15 amino acids. V gene TRBV12-3 or TRBV12-4 combines with J gene TRBJ1-5, with unresolved D. This material consisted of cultured CD8+ T cells from PBMCs, taken from culture after CMV antigen stimulation. This TCR was sampled from a human donor in good health (CMV status not recorded). Some clones in this sample may be carry-over from other donors' samples. CDR3 sequence (DNA): TGTGCCAGGAGTTCGGGCGGATATAGCAATCAGCCCCAGCATTTT. Translated, it gives CARSSGGYSNQPQHF.